What follows are 25 T cell receptor beta chains derived from one specimen sequenced in a study of early T cells in non-severe SARS-CoV-2 infection. TCRdb itself ran the 5' RACE reads through MiXCR, one entry per CDR3 protein. The sample lists 30,000 to 40,000 distinct CDR3 sequences; around 5.8% were seen once. Sequencing used whole blood. The receptors here all came from an adult who was a healthcare worker with PCR-confirmed SARS-CoV-2 infection or an uninfected control (not recorded which).

This clonotype was detected ten times or more. V usage is TRBV20-1 and J usage is TRBJ2-1, with D perhaps TRBD2 (6 bases). V shed 7 bases and J shed 3 bases, with 19 bases lying between them. CDR1 and CDR2 from the germline V gene are DFQATT and SNEGSKA (reference sequence). The CDR3 contains 15 residues. CDR3 coding DNA: TGCAGTGTCAAAGGAAGTCGGGGACTCTACAATGAGCAGTTCTTC. This encodes CSVKGSRGLYNEQFF.

This chain connects TRBV7-2 to TRBJ2-1; either TRBD1 or TRBD2 may supply D (5 bases each). Germline lookup yields CDR1 SGHTA and CDR2 FQGNSA. The V gene lost 3 bases and the J gene lost 10 bases, with 16 bases spanning the gap. CDR3 length: 14 amino acids. CDR3 loop: CASSFLNRDEEQFF. DNA for the CDR3: TGTGCCAGCAGCTTTCTAAACCGGGACGAAGAGCAGTTCTTC.

This clonotype was found a few times. The rearrangement joins TRBV6-5 to TRBJ2-1, with D unclear. Trimming took 0 bases from V and 0 from J, leaving 12 bases between them. The CDR3 sequence is 17 residues long. The germline CDR1 and CDR2 sequences are MNHEY and SVGAGI. CDR3 DNA: TGTGCCAGCAGTTACTCCGTCGCCCTAAGCTCCTACAATGAGCAGTTCTTC. Translating it yields CASSYSVALSSYNEQFF.

This clonotype was seen a handful of times. The chain has TRBV20-1 and TRBJ2-1; no clear D. In germline, CDR1 is DFQATT, CDR2 SNEGSKA (reference sequence). The CDR3 contains 11 residues. The V gene lost 6 bases and the J gene lost 4 bases, with 7 bases spanning the gap. CDR3 loop: CSAPSYNEQFF. In DNA, the CDR3 is TGCAGTGCCCCCTCATACAATGAGCAGTTCTTC.

This clonotype was recorded at least ten times. The chain links TRBV7-6 to TRBJ2-1, with D maybe TRBD2 (6 bases). The CDR3 runs 14 residues. Germline lookup yields CDR1 SGHVS and CDR2 FNYEAQ. V dropped 4 bases and J dropped 5 bases, with 12 bases sitting between them. CDR3 bases: TGTGCCAGCAGCTCGGGACTCGTAAACAATGAGCAGTTCTTC. It translates to CASSSGLVNNEQFF.

Ten or more counts support this clonotype. The V gene is TRBV6-2 or TRBV6-3, the J gene TRBJ2-1; 7 bases fit TRBD2. The V gene's germline CDR1 is MNHEY and CDR2 SVGEGT. This CDR3 contains 14 residues. With V trimmed by 2 bases and J by 8 bases, 6 bases remained unmatched. CDR3: CASSYGRELDEQFF. The CDR3 nucleotides read TGTGCCAGCAGTTACGGGCGGGAGCTGGATGAGCAGTTCTTC.

The table lists this clonotype with many counts. The chain couples TRBV12-3 or TRBV12-4 to TRBJ1-6; the D gene is possibly TRBD1 (5 bases). CDR3 length equals 13 residues. Trimming removed 6 bases at V and 7 bases at J, with 10 bases between. The CDR3 nucleotides are TGTGCCAGCAGGTTAACAGGCAATTCACCCCTCCACTTT. This codes for CASRLTGNSPLHF.

This clonotype was recorded at least ten times. The V call is TRBV6-5, the J call TRBJ1-3; 10 bases line up with TRBD1. Germline-derived CDR1 and CDR2 are MNHEY and SVGAGI. After removal of 5 bases from V and 4 bases from J, the junction contained 5 bases not matched to a gene. The CDR3 length is 15 residues. The DNA of the CDR3 is TGTGCCAGCAGTACCGGGACAGGGGCAGGAAACACCATATATTTT. Its translation: CASSTGTGAGNTIYF.

The chain carries TRBV13 and TRBJ2-3; 13 bases fit TRBD2. Germline CDR1 is PRHDT and CDR2 is FYEKMQ (reference sequence). The CDR3 has 18 residues. The V gene end was trimmed by 5 bases and the J gene end by 4 bases; junction bases not matched to a gene: 12. CDR3 in amino acids: CASSPRTSGRAFADTQYF. The CDR3 nucleotides are TGTGCCAGCAGCCCTCGAACTAGCGGGAGGGCCTTTGCAGATACGCAGTATTTT.

This clonotype was detected only a few times. The chain links TRBV6-1 to TRBJ1-1; perhaps TRBD1 as D (6 bases). This CDR3 comprises 13 residues. V was clipped by 6 bases and J by 5 bases, with 13 bases between them. Germline CDR1 MNHNS, CDR2 SASEGT. The CDR3 spells CASRPPGDTEAFF. The CDR3 coding sequence is TGTGCCAGCAGGCCACCAGGGGATACTGAAGCTTTCTTT.

In its sample, this clonotype was seen many times. V gene TRBV6-6 combines with J gene TRBJ1-5, with D possibly being TRBD1 (6 bases). This CDR3 is built from 14 residues. With 6 bases removed from V and 4 bases from J, the gap between germline ends came to 13 bases. Germline assignment: CDR1 MNHNY and CDR2 SVGAGI (reference sequence). Written as DNA, the CDR3 is TGTGCCAGCAGCCAGGACAGCGCGAATCAGCCCCAGCATTTT. Translating gives CASSQDSANQPQHF.

This clonotype occurred many times. This rearrangement joins TRBV4-2 to TRBJ2-1, with 8 bases fitting TRBD2. The V and J ends lost 0 bases and 4 bases, in that order; junction bases with no gene match: 5. Per the germline V gene, CDR1 is LGHNA and CDR2 is YNFKEQ. The CDR3 consists of 16 residues. The CDR3 here is CASSQDGGLAYNEQFF. In DNA, the CDR3 is TGTGCCAGCAGCCAAGATGGAGGACTAGCTTACAATGAGCAGTTCTTC.

This clonotype was detected ten times or more. The chain combines TRBV20-1 with TRBJ2-2; D gene uncertain. This CDR3 has 14 residues. V lost 0 bases and J lost 5, with 10 bases in between. From germline, CDR1 is DFQATT and CDR2 SNEGSKA (reference sequence). The CDR3 nucleotides are TGCAGTGCTAGAGATATTTGGGTTACCGGGGAGCTGTTTTTT. Amino acid sequence: CSARDIWVTGELFF.

This clonotype was seen ten or more times. The chain is built from TRBV11-3 and TRBJ2-3, with a tentative D call TRBD2 (6 bases). CDR3 length equals 14 residues. In germline, CDR1 is SGHNT, CDR2 YENEEA. The germline V and J ends were trimmed by 3 bases and 2 bases, with 9 bases remaining between them. The CDR3 nucleotides read TGTGCCAGCAGCTTGTTAGCGGACACAGATACGCAGTATTTT. It yields the protein CASSLLADTDTQYF.

This sequence joins TRBV11-2 and TRBJ2-5; D may be TRBD1 or TRBD2 (5 bases each). This CDR3 spans 15 amino acids. The germline V and J ends were trimmed by 5 bases and 7 bases, with 20 bases remaining between them. Germline lookup yields CDR1 SGHAT and CDR2 FQNNGV. The CDR3 is CASSPSRDPLGTQYF. The CDR3 DNA sequence: TGTGCCAGCAGCCCTTCCCGGGACCCTTTGGGGACCCAGTACTTC.

This clonotype was detected ten times or more. The chain joins TRBV20-1 to TRBJ1-5, with a possible D match to TRBD1 (6 bases). Germline CDR1 DFQATT, CDR2 SNEGSKA (reference sequence). The CDR3 is made up of 14 amino acids. The germline V and J ends were trimmed by 4 bases and 3 bases, with 13 bases remaining between them. The CDR3 loop is CSAIGQISNQPQHF. In DNA, the CDR3 is TGCAGTGCTATAGGACAGATATCCAATCAGCCCCAGCATTTT.

The rearrangement joins TRBV20-1 to TRBJ2-7, with D tentatively TRBD2 (5 bases). The CDR3 loop spans 14 amino acids. V was pared by 5 bases and J by 0 bases, with 14 bases between. The V gene's germline CDR1 is DFQATT and CDR2 SNEGSKA (reference sequence). The CDR3 region has the DNA TGCAGTGCTGGCGACGGGGTTAGCTCCTACGAGCAGTACTTC. Protein: CSAGDGVSSYEQYF.

This clonotype was counted many times. The chain couples TRBV7-9 to TRBJ2-1; 9 bases are a match to TRBD1. V lost 4 bases, J lost 7 bases, and 8 bases stayed unmatched. Germline-derived CDR1 and CDR2 are SEHNR and FQNEAQ (reference sequence). There are 15 residues in the CDR3. CDR3: CASSSTGTGLNEQFF. CDR3 in DNA: TGTGCCAGCAGCTCAACCGGGACAGGGTTAAATGAGCAGTTCTTC.

This clonotype was counted many times. The CDR3 region is CSAGDRGQGEKLFF. Written as DNA, the CDR3 is TGCAGTGCTGGGGACAGGGGGCAAGGTGAAAAACTGTTTTTT. V gene TRBV20-1 combines with J gene TRBJ1-4; 12 positions match TRBD1. CDR3 length: 14 amino acids. Trimming cost V 5 bases and J 7 bases; bases outside gene matches: 5. CDR1 is DFQATT, CDR2 SNEGSKA, per germline (reference sequence).

Ten or more counts support this clonotype. V and J are TRBV19 and TRBJ2-7; tentative D call: TRBD1 (5 bases). The CDR3 spans 16 residues. CDR1 and CDR2 from the germline V gene are LNHDA and SQIVND (reference sequence). V gave up 1 base and J gave up 0 bases, with 13 bases separating them. The CDR3 DNA is TGTGCCAGTAGTATAGGGCAACAGGAGAGCTCCTACGAGCAGTACGTC. Amino acid sequence: CASSIGQQESSYEQYV.

This clonotype has a count of ten or more. V is TRBV18 and J is TRBJ2-2; D possibly matches TRBD1 or TRBD2 (5 bases each). Trimming took off 0 bases at V and 6 bases at J, with 11 bases between the two ends. The germline V gene has CDR1 KGHSH and CDR2 LQKENI. This CDR3 comprises 15 residues. As DNA, the CDR3 is TGTGCCAGCTCACCACCTTCTGGGACCTCCGGGGAGCTGTTTTTT. It is translated as CASSPPSGTSGELFF.

This clonotype was recorded only once. This rearrangement joins TRBV27 to TRBJ1-1, with D maybe TRBD1 (5 bases). Germline V gene sequence: CDR1 MNHEY, CDR2 SMNVEV (reference sequence). CDR3 size: 14 residues. V lost 8 bases to trimming and J lost 3 bases, with 16 bases between them. This chain's CDR3 is CASGSGMPDTEAFF. As DNA, the CDR3 is TGTGCCAGCGGATCAGGGATGCCCGACACTGAAGCTTTCTTT.

The genes are TRBV5-1 and TRBJ2-2; TRBD2 agrees at 9 bases. In germline, CDR1 is SGHRS, CDR2 YFSETQ. With V trimmed by 0 bases and J by 5 bases, 5 bases remained unmatched. The CDR3 totals 16 residues. CDR3 nucleotides: TGCGCCAGCAGCTTGGCCCCAGCGGGAGGAACCGGGGAGCTGTTTTTT. It translates to CASSLAPAGGTGELFF.

This clonotype was seen repeatedly, ten times or more. V gene TRBV19 combines with J gene TRBJ2-3; 8 nucleotides align to TRBD1. The CDR3 has 16 residues. V was pared by 6 bases and J by 0 bases, with 8 bases of the junction left unmatched. CDR1 and CDR2 from the germline V gene are LNHDA and SQIVND (reference sequence). This chain's CDR3 is CASSRGLGSSTDTQYF. The DNA of the CDR3 is TGTGCCAGTAGCAGGGGGCTTGGGAGCAGCACAGATACGCAGTATTTT.

In this sample, this clonotype turned up many times. The rearrangement links TRBV4-1 to TRBJ2-3; the D is unclear. Germline V lookup: CDR1 MGHRA, CDR2 YSYEKL. This CDR3 comprises 16 residues. V lost 6 bases, J lost 0 bases, and 16 bases lay in between. For the CDR3, the DNA is TGCGCCAGCAGACTAAGTGGAATTCCTAGCACAGATACGCAGTATTTT. It yields the protein CASRLSGIPSTDTQYF.